This paragraph covers one TCR beta chain sequence. There are 15 residues in the CDR3. Trimming stripped 4 bases from V and 0 bases from J, with 10 bases between. Germline V CDR1 and CDR2: SNHLY, FYNNEI. This record comes from a study of blood T cell repertoires in COVID-19. On the study more broadly: COVID-19 samples from acute and convalescent phases originated in the United States, Italy and Spain. PBMCs, B-cell-depleted T cells, or T cells provided the cDNA or gDNA that made up the material.

In the original analysis: Amplified reference gene primers provided the basis for estimating nucleated cell counts. Assay used: immunoSEQ multiplex PCR; TCRdb lists only in-frame clones, some missing. V and J calls plus clone size are reproduced from that table; the DNA served to infer D and trimming. This sample yields roughly 56,000 clones, of which 75% to 95% are seen a single time; 5.5% to 6.5% belongs to the top ten. This sequence originates from a man aged 45-65 years with active COVID-19. The rearrangement uses TRBV2 and TRBJ2-1; possibly TRBD1 for D (6 bases). Sequenced material: peripheral blood. CDR3 sequence reads: CASSARGSSYNEQFF. CDR3 DNA: TGTGCCAGCAGTGCCAGGGGAAGCTCCTACAATGAGCAGTTCTTC.